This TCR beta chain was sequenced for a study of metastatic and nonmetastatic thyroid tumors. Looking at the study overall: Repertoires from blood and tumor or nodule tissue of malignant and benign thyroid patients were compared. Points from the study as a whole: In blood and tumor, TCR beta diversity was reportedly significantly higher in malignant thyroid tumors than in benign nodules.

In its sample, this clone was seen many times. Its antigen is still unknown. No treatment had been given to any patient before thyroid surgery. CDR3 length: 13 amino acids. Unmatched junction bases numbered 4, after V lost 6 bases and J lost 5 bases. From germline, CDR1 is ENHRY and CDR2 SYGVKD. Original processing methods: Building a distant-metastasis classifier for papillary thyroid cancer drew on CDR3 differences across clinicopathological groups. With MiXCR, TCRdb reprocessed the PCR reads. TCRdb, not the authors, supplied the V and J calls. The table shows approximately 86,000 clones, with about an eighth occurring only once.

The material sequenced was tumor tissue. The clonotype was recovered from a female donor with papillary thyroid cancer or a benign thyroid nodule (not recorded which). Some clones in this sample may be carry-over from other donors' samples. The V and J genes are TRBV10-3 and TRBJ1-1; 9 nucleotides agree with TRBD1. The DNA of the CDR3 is TGTGCCATCAGGGGACAGGGACGAACTGAAGCTTTCTTT. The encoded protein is CAIRGQGRTEAFF.